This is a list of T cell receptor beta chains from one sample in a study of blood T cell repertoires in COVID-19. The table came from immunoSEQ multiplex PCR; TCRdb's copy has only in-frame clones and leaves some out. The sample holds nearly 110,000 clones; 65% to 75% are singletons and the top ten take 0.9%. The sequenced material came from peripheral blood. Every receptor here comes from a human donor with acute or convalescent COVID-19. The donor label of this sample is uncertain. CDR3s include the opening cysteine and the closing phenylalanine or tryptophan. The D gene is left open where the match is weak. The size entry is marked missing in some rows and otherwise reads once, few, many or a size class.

cdr3_aa: CASSYIGQPQHF
cdr3_nt: TGTGCCAGCAGCTACATCGGGCAGCCCCAGCATTTT
j_call: TRBJ1-5
v_call: TRBV5-4
clone_size: NA
d_call: NA

cdr3_aa: CASSSYGLALAGAQQETQYF
cdr3_nt: TGTGCCAGCAGTTCCTACGGACTAGCGCTAGCGGGGGCTCAACAAGAGACCCAGTACTTC
j_call: TRBJ2-5
v_call: TRBV27
clone_size: NA
d_call: TRBD2

cdr3_aa: CASREQGKWETQYF
cdr3_nt: TGCGCCAGCAGGGAACAGGGGAAGTGGGAGACCCAGTACTTC
j_call: TRBJ2-5
v_call: TRBV10-2
clone_size: NA
d_call: TRBD1

cdr3_aa: CASSGGPFGAGGHQETQYF
cdr3_nt: TGCGCCAGCAGCGGAGGGCCCTTCGGTGCGGGGGGCCACCAAGAGACCCAGTACTTC
j_call: TRBJ2-5
v_call: TRBV4-1
clone_size: NA
d_call: TRBD2

cdr3_aa: CASSQDPVNYGYTF
cdr3_nt: TGTGCCAGCAGCCAAGATCCGGTAAACTATGGCTACACCTTC
j_call: TRBJ1-2
v_call: TRBV3-1/TRBV3-2
clone_size: NA
d_call: NA

cdr3_aa: CASSLEPRGGYEQYF
cdr3_nt: TGCGCCAGCAGCTTAGAACCCAGGGGTGGATACGAGCAGTACTTC
j_call: TRBJ2-7
v_call: TRBV5-1
clone_size: NA
d_call: NA

cdr3_aa: CASSQDYNGYGYTF
cdr3_nt: TGTGCCAGCAGCCAAGATTATAACGGGTATGGCTACACCTTC
j_call: TRBJ1-2
v_call: TRBV3-1/TRBV3-2
clone_size: many
d_call: NA

cdr3_aa: CASSYSGGRANTEAFF
cdr3_nt: TGTGCCAGCAGTTACTCAGGGGGTCGGGCGAACACTGAAGCTTTCTTT
j_call: TRBJ1-1
v_call: TRBV6-5
clone_size: NA
d_call: NA

cdr3_aa: CASSVEGEELFF
cdr3_nt: TGTGCCAGCAGCGTAGAGGGAGAGGAGCTGTTTTTT
j_call: TRBJ2-2
v_call: TRBV9
clone_size: NA
d_call: NA

cdr3_aa: CASSLRGFRDSSYEQYF
cdr3_nt: TGTGCCAGCAGCCTCCGAGGGTTTCGGGACAGCTCCTACGAGCAGTACTTC
j_call: TRBJ2-7
v_call: TRBV14
clone_size: NA
d_call: TRBD1

cdr3_aa: CATSSSGTGAYGYTF
cdr3_nt: TGTGCCACCAGTTCCTCTGGGACAGGAGCCTATGGCTACACCTTC
j_call: TRBJ1-2
v_call: TRBV24-1
clone_size: NA
d_call: TRBD1

cdr3_aa: CASGQGSSYEQYF
cdr3_nt: TGTGCCAGCGGTCAGGGAAGCTCCTACGAGCAGTACTTC
j_call: TRBJ2-7
v_call: TRBV12-3/TRBV12-4
clone_size: NA
d_call: NA

cdr3_aa: CASSWDNNQPQHF
cdr3_nt: TGTGCCAGCAGTTGGGACAACAATCAGCCCCAGCATTTT
j_call: TRBJ1-5
v_call: TRBV12-3/TRBV12-4
clone_size: NA
d_call: NA

cdr3_aa: CASSEYKGQGELFF
cdr3_nt: TGTGCCAGCAGTGAATATAAGGGCCAGGGAGAGCTGTTTTTT
j_call: TRBJ2-2
v_call: TRBV25-1
clone_size: NA
d_call: NA

cdr3_aa: CASSLLQGLQNTEAFF
cdr3_nt: TGCGCCAGCAGCTTGTTGCAGGGGCTGCAGAACACTGAAGCTTTCTTT
j_call: TRBJ1-1
v_call: TRBV5-1
clone_size: once
d_call: NA

cdr3_aa: CASRGGTGNRSPLHF
cdr3_nt: TGTGCCAGCAGGGGCGGGACAGGGAACCGTTCACCCCTCCACTTT
j_call: TRBJ1-6
v_call: TRBV2
clone_size: NA
d_call: TRBD1

cdr3_aa: CASSKRSGELFF
cdr3_nt: TGTGCCAGTAGTAAGAGGTCCGGGGAGCTGTTTTTT
j_call: TRBJ2-2
v_call: TRBV19
clone_size: NA
d_call: NA

cdr3_aa: CASSAQTGANYGYTF
cdr3_nt: TGTGCCAGCAGCGCGCAGACAGGGGCGAACTATGGCTACACCTTC
j_call: TRBJ1-2
v_call: TRBV9
clone_size: NA
d_call: TRBD1

cdr3_aa: CASSEKADRVHLSNYGYTF
cdr3_nt: TGTGCCAGCAGCGAGAAGGCCGACAGGGTCCATCTTTCTAACTATGGCTACACCTTC
j_call: TRBJ1-2
v_call: TRBV9
clone_size: once
d_call: TRBD1

cdr3_aa: CASSPMAGAVTDTQYF
cdr3_nt: TGTGCCAGCAGCCCCATGGCGGGGGCAGTAACAGATACGCAGTATTTT
j_call: TRBJ2-3
v_call: TRBV14
clone_size: NA
d_call: NA

cdr3_aa: CASSWAGNEQFF
cdr3_nt: TGTGCCAGCAGTTGGGCAGGCAATGAGCAGTTCTTC
j_call: TRBJ2-1
v_call: TRBV27
clone_size: NA
d_call: NA

cdr3_aa: CASLNPGQRNQPQHF
cdr3_nt: TGTGCCAGTCTTAATCCGGGACAGAGAAATCAGCCCCAGCATTTT
j_call: TRBJ1-5
v_call: TRBV19
clone_size: few
d_call: TRBD1

cdr3_aa: CSASTMQDRGTYEQYF
cdr3_nt: TGCAGTGCTAGTACTATGCAGGACAGGGGCACCTACGAGCAGTACTTC
j_call: TRBJ2-7
v_call: TRBV20-1
clone_size: many
d_call: TRBD1

cdr3_aa: CASSLVWPGKDTDTQYF
cdr3_nt: TGTGCCAGCAGCTTGGTGTGGCCGGGAAAAGACACAGATACGCAGTATTTT
j_call: TRBJ2-3
v_call: TRBV5-8
clone_size: NA
d_call: NA

cdr3_aa: CASSTYLNTEAFF
cdr3_nt: TGTGCCAGCAGCACCTATTTGAACACTGAAGCTTTCTTT
j_call: TRBJ1-1
v_call: TRBV7-3
clone_size: NA
d_call: NA

cdr3_aa: CASSESGVVNSPLHF
cdr3_nt: TGTGCCAGCAGTGAATCCGGGGTTGTTAATTCACCCCTCCACTTT
j_call: TRBJ1-6
v_call: TRBV2
clone_size: NA
d_call: NA

cdr3_aa: CASSRDRGVETQYF
cdr3_nt: TGTGCTAGCAGCCGGGACAGGGGTGTGGAGACCCAGTACTTC
j_call: TRBJ2-5
v_call: TRBV7-7
clone_size: NA
d_call: TRBD1

cdr3_aa: CASSLFGTDTQYF
cdr3_nt: TGTGCCAGCAGTTTATTCGGCACAGATACGCAGTATTTT
j_call: TRBJ2-3
v_call: TRBV27
clone_size: NA
d_call: NA

cdr3_aa: CASSRDSSGNTIYF
cdr3_nt: TGTGCCAGCAGCCGGGACAGCTCTGGAAACACCATATATTTT
j_call: TRBJ1-3
v_call: TRBV5-6
clone_size: NA
d_call: TRBD1

cdr3_aa: CASSYSGAGGAYGYTF
cdr3_nt: TGTGCCAGCAGTTACTCGGGGGCGGGAGGTGCCTATGGCTACACCTTC
j_call: TRBJ1-2
v_call: TRBV6-5
clone_size: NA
d_call: NA

cdr3_aa: CASSQDQGFNSPLHF
cdr3_nt: TGCGCCAGCAGCCAAGATCAGGGGTTCAACTCACCCCTCCACTTT
j_call: TRBJ1-6
v_call: TRBV4-1
clone_size: NA
d_call: NA

cdr3_aa: CASSLGNLAEAFF
cdr3_nt: TGCGCCAGCAGCTTGGGTAATCTCGCTGAAGCTTTCTTT
j_call: TRBJ1-1
v_call: TRBV5-1
clone_size: NA
d_call: NA

cdr3_aa: CASSQLPSGNTNTGELFF
cdr3_nt: TGTGCCAGCAGCCAACTGCCTAGCGGAAATACGAACACCGGGGAGCTGTTTTTT
j_call: TRBJ2-2
v_call: TRBV4-2
clone_size: NA
d_call: TRBD2

cdr3_aa: CSATPSGNIQYF
cdr3_nt: TGCAGCGCCACTCCTAGCGGGAACATTCAGTACTTC
j_call: TRBJ2-4
v_call: TRBV29-1
clone_size: NA
d_call: TRBD2

cdr3_aa: CASSPERVRQPQHF
cdr3_nt: TGTGCCAGCTCACCCGAGAGGGTAAGGCAGCCCCAGCATTTT
j_call: TRBJ1-5
v_call: TRBV18
clone_size: NA
d_call: NA